Listed below are T cell receptor beta chains from one sample, sequenced in a study of blood T cell repertoires in COVID-19. TCRdb keeps only in-frame clones here, not all; method: immunoSEQ multiplex PCR. The repertoire holds about 140,000 clones, with about three quarters as singletons. Sequences were obtained from peripheral blood. These receptor sequences come from a woman between 45 and 65 years old with active or convalescent COVID-19. CDR3s include the opening cysteine and the closing phenylalanine or tryptophan. D genes are given only for firm matches. Clone size appears in some rows only: once, few, many, or a class for an expanded clone.

v_gene,abundance,d_gene,j_gene,CDR3aa,CDR3nt
TRBV27,.,TRBD1,TRBJ1-6,CASSVTGGQNYSPLHF,TGTGCCAGCAGTGTGACAGGGGGCCAGAATTATTCACCCCTCCACTTT
TRBV7-8,.,.,TRBJ2-2,CASRKGGNTGELFF,TGTGCCAGCAGAAAAGGGGGTAACACCGGGGAGCTGTTTTTT
TRBV20-1,.,.,TRBJ1-1,CSAPREGVAFF,TGCAGTGCACCTCGGGAGGGGGTTGCTTTCTTT
TRBV15,.,TRBD1,TRBJ1-1,CATSRDRGTEAFF,TGTGCCACCAGCAGAGACAGGGGGACTGAAGCTTTCTTT
TRBV7-7,.,.,TRBJ2-5,CASSLLPQGQTQYF,TGTGCCAGCAGCTTACTCCCCCAGGGGCAGACCCAGTACTTC
TRBV5-6,.,TRBD2,TRBJ2-3,CASSSTLAGDTQYF,TGTGCCAGCAGTTCCACCTTAGCGGGAGATACGCAGTATTTT
TRBV5-4,.,TRBD2,TRBJ2-3,CASSLAIAGGPGTDTQYF,TGTGCCAGCAGCTTGGCCATAGCGGGGGGGCCGGGGACAGATACGCAGTATTTT
TRBV19,few,.,TRBJ1-2,CASSPREEGIYGYTF,TGTGCCAGTAGCCCCAGGGAAGAAGGGATCTATGGCTACACCTTC
TRBV28,.,TRBD1,TRBJ2-3,CASSSSGTGGTDTQYF,TGTGCCAGCAGTTCTTCCGGGACAGGCGGCACAGATACGCAGTATTTT
TRBV6-2/TRBV6-3,.,.,TRBJ1-1,CASSYLPGARDMNTEAFF,TGTGCCAGCAGTTACCTCCCCGGGGCACGGGACATGAACACTGAAGCTTTCTTT
TRBV7-9,once,TRBD2,TRBJ2-1,CASSPGAGGPSGEQFF,TGTGCCAGCAGCCCCGGAGCGGGGGGGCCATCAGGTGAGCAGTTCTTC
TRBV4-2,.,TRBD1,TRBJ1-2,CASSRNIGTGDTNYGYTF,TGTGCCAGCAGCCGGAATATCGGGACAGGCGATACTAACTATGGCTACACCTTC
TRBV30,.,.,TRBJ2-2,CAWSVLLGPNTGELFF,TGTGCCTGGAGTGTACTGTTGGGCCCGAACACCGGGGAGCTGTTTTTT
TRBV5-1,.,.,TRBJ1-2,CASSFSGEGHGYTF,TGCGCCAGCAGCTTTAGCGGGGAGGGGCACGGCTACACCTTC
TRBV27,many,.,TRBJ2-7,CASSFGRGHDYYEQYF,TGTGCCAGCAGTTTTGGAAGAGGTCACGACTACTACGAGCAGTACTTC
TRBV9,few,TRBD2,TRBJ2-1,CASSLDGRLGEQFF,TGTGCCAGCAGTCTTGACGGGAGGCTCGGGGAGCAGTTCTTC
TRBV6-2/TRBV6-3,.,.,TRBJ1-5,CASSYLAGSNQPQHF,TGTGCCAGCAGTTATCTAGCAGGTAGCAATCAGCCCCAGCATTTT
TRBV12-3/TRBV12-4,.,.,TRBJ1-1,CASSLQGYTEAFF,TGTGCCAGCAGTTTACAGGGGTACACTGAAGCTTTCTTT
TRBV6-5,once,TRBD1,TRBJ2-1,CASLQGISYNEQFF,TGTGCCAGCTTACAGGGGATCTCCTACAATGAGCAGTTCTTC
TRBV2,.,TRBD2,TRBJ2-3,CASRTFRTSGATDTQYF,TGTGCCAGCAGAACCTTTCGGACTAGCGGGGCCACAGATACGCAGTATTTT
TRBV18,.,TRBD2,TRBJ2-1,CASSPGTSINEQFF,TGTGCCAGCTCACCCGGGACTAGCATCAATGAGCAGTTCTTC
TRBV18,.,.,TRBJ2-7,CASSRAGDAYEQYF,TGTGCCAGCTCACGGGCAGGGGACGCCTACGAGCAGTACTTC
TRBV5-5,.,TRBD2,TRBJ2-2,CASSPPGGSRNTGELFF,TGTGCCAGCAGCCCCCCGGGGGGGTCCCGAAACACCGGGGAGCTGTTTTTT
TRBV4-2,.,.,TRBJ2-3,CASSQELATRTDTQYF,TGTGCCAGCAGCCAAGAGTTAGCCACTCGCACAGATACGCAGTATTTT
TRBV20-1,.,.,TRBJ1-4,CSASLGGRGTGNEKLFF,TGCAGTGCTAGTTTGGGGGGGAGAGGAACTGGCAATGAAAAACTGTTTTTT
TRBV19,.,.,TRBJ2-2,CASSIQGNTGELFF,TGTGCCAGTAGTATTCAGGGTAACACCGGGGAGCTGTTTTTT
TRBV28,.,TRBD1,TRBJ2-1,CASRRDSRSYNEQFF,TGTGCCAGCAGACGGGACAGCCGCTCCTACAATGAGCAGTTCTTC
TRBV7-9,.,.,TRBJ1-2,CASSRPGAVYGYTF,TGTGCCAGCAGCCGCCCAGGGGCGGTCTATGGCTACACCTTC
TRBV6-5,few,TRBD2,TRBJ2-1,CATSASGADNEQFF,TGTGCCACCTCGGCTAGCGGAGCCGACAATGAGCAGTTCTTC
TRBV29-1,once,.,TRBJ2-7,CSVEVSRHLPGEQYF,TGCAGCGTTGAAGTATCCCGGCACCTACCGGGGGAGCAGTACTTC
TRBV20-1,.,.,TRBJ1-1,CSASVRGLAFF,TGCAGTGCTAGCGTCAGGGGATTAGCTTTCTTT
TRBV24-1,.,.,TRBJ1-5,CATSDSGKPQPQHF,TGTGCCACCAGTGATTCAGGCAAGCCACAGCCCCAGCATTTT
TRBV29-1,.,TRBD2,TRBJ2-1,CSVSPRERSYNEQFF,TGCAGCGTCTCCCCGCGGGAGAGGTCCTACAATGAGCAGTTCTTC
TRBV5-4,.,TRBD1,TRBJ2-7,CASSSETGVGEQYF,TGTGCCAGCAGCTCGGAGACAGGGGTGGGCGAGCAGTACTTC
TRBV27,.,TRBD1,TRBJ1-2,CASSPRDRGSGYTF,TGTGCCAGCAGTCCCCGGGACAGGGGAAGCGGCTACACCTTC
TRBV27,once,.,TRBJ1-1,CASSFMGGTEAFF,TGTGCCAGCAGTTTTATGGGGGGCACTGAAGCTTTCTTT
TRBV2,.,TRBD1,TRBJ2-1,CASSEEAGGTFSEQFF,TGTGCCAGCAGTGAGGAGGCAGGGGGAACGTTCAGTGAGCAGTTCTTC
TRBV6-5,.,.,TRBJ1-2,CASSYSGAPNYGYTF,TGTGCCAGCAGTTACTCAGGGGCTCCAAACTATGGCTACACCTTC
TRBV10-1,.,TRBD1,TRBJ1-5,CASSESGQARPQHF,TGCGCCAGCAGTGAGTCTGGACAGGCACGGCCCCAGCATTTT
TRBV19,.,.,TRBJ2-5,CASSSGTPRETQYF,TGTGCCAGTAGTAGCGGGACTCCGAGGGAGACCCAGTACTTC
TRBV13,.,.,TRBJ2-3,CASSPPRGYADTQYF,TGTGCCAGCAGCCCCCCCCGAGGATACGCAGATACGCAGTATTTT
TRBV15,once,.,TRBJ1-2,CATSRDSNYGYTF,TGTGCCACCAGCAGGGACAGTAACTATGGCTACACCTTC
TRBV5-8,.,TRBD1,TRBJ1-2,CASSPGDRGNYGYTF,TGTGCCAGCAGCCCCGGGGACAGGGGAAACTATGGCTACACCTTC
TRBV3-1/TRBV3-2,.,TRBD2,TRBJ2-3,CASSGQGLAGVGDTQYF,TGTGCCAGCAGCGGACAAGGACTAGCGGGAGTAGGAGATACGCAGTATTTT
TRBV2,few,.,TRBJ2-7,CASRPDGGGYSEQYF,TGTGCCAGCAGACCCGACGGGGGAGGTTACTCCGAGCAGTACTTC
TRBV7-9,.,.,TRBJ2-4,CASSLDRNIQYF,TGTGCCAGCAGCTTAGACAGAAACATTCAGTACTTC
TRBV6-4,.,TRBD2,TRBJ2-7,CASSSLAGGAQYF,TGTGCCAGCAGCTCCCTAGCGGGAGGGGCGCAGTACTTC
TRBV3-1/TRBV3-2,.,.,TRBJ2-1,CASSLQGGPYNEQFF,TGTGCCAGCAGTCTTCAGGGGGGCCCCTACAATGAGCAGTTCTTC
TRBV2,.,.,TRBJ1-3,CATLGQTSGNTIYF,TGTGCCACGCTGGGACAAACTTCTGGAAACACCATATATTTT
TRBV19,.,TRBD1,TRBJ1-5,CASSTTGAPYQPQHF,TGTGCCAGTTCCACTACAGGGGCCCCGTATCAGCCCCAGCATTTT
TRBV29-1,.,TRBD1,TRBJ1-2,CSVFDRGDGYTF,TGCAGCGTTTTCGACAGGGGGGATGGCTACACCTTC
TRBV7-2,.,.,TRBJ1-2,CASSSDRTYGYTF,TGTGCCAGCAGCTCGGACAGAACCTATGGCTACACCTTC
TRBV12-3/TRBV12-4,once,TRBD1,TRBJ1-1,CASSYTGGEAFF,TGTGCCAGCAGTTATACAGGGGGTGAAGCTTTCTTT
TRBV7-2,.,TRBD2,TRBJ2-5,CASSPPGLALQETQYF,TGTGCCAGCAGCCCACCGGGACTAGCGCTCCAAGAGACCCAGTACTTC